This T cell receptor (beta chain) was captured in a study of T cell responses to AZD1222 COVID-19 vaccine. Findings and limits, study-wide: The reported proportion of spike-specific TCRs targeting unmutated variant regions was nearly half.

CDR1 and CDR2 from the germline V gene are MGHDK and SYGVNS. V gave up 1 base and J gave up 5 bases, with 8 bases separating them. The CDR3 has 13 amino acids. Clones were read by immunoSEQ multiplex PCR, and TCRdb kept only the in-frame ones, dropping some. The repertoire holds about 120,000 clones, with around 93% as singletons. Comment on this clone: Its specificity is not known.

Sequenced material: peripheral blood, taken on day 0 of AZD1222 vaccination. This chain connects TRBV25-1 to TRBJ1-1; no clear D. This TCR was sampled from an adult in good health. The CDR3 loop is CASSELGETEAFF. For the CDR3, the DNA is TGTGCCAGCAGTGAATTGGGTGAGACTGAAGCTTTCTTT.